The 32 T cell receptor beta chains presented below share a single source sample, sequenced in a study of CXCR3-negative and CXCR3-positive naive CD8 T cells. The study, taken as a whole, reports: Naive CXCR3-positive cells had TRB CDR3s more hydrophobic than those of CXCR3-negative naive cells.

With UMI labels, 5' RACE was used to prepare the TRB cDNA libraries. TCRdb re-called the 5' RACE reads and gives one entry per CDR3 protein, without DNA. The table for this sample gives some 5,000 distinct CDR3 sequences. These receptors lack a known antigen. Sample: naive CXCR3+ CD8+ T cells from blood. Sample subset: CD45RO-CCR7+CD27+CD95- naive CD8+ T cells expressing CXCR3 (TNR3+). These receptors were obtained from a human donor in good health. Some clones in this sample may be carry-over from other donors' samples.

The chain combines TRBV4-1 with TRBJ1-1; TCRdb selects TRBD1, and the lack of DNA leaves this call unchecked. The germline V gene encodes CDR1 MGHRA and CDR2 YSYEKL. CDR3 size: 16 residues. This chain's CDR3 is CASSQGGGGSDTEAFF.

The chain links TRBV4-3 to TRBJ2-1. This CDR3 spans 15 amino acids. Germline values: CDR1 LGHNA, CDR2 YSLEER. The CDR3 here is CASSQDFSSYNEQFF.

The chain employs TRBV7-9 and TRBJ1-2. The CDR3 is 11 residues long. The germline CDR1 and CDR2 sequences are SEHNR and FQNEAQ (reference sequence). The CDR3 protein is CASSLPPGYTF.

This clonotype shows up as large (0.1 to 1%) by frequency. The chain employs TRBV13 and TRBJ2-2; TCRdb's assignment of TRBD2 cannot be checked, as there is no DNA. CDR3 length: 17 residues. Germline V lookup: CDR1 PRHDT, CDR2 FYEKMQ (reference sequence). The CDR3 is CASSRLTSGRAGGELFF.

The CDR3 sequence: CASSLSPGTAYGYTF. The chain employs TRBV12-3 or TRBV12-4 and TRBJ1-2. The CDR3 contains 15 residues.

This clonotype counts as large by frequency. The chain combines TRBV11-2 with TRBJ1-5; TCRdb designates TRBD1, a call that cannot be tested without DNA. The CDR3 contains 15 residues. CDR1 is SGHAT, CDR2 FQNNGV, per germline. The CDR3 spells CASSAAGDRNQPQHF.

The chain uses TRBV9 and TRBJ2-2; the TRBD1 assignment by TCRdb is unverifiable without DNA. The CDR3 extends over 16 amino acids. CDR1 is SGDLS, CDR2 YYNGEE, per germline. This chain's CDR3 is CASSSGAGHWTGELFF.

This clonotype is medium-sized by frequency. This chain joins TRBV6-2 or TRBV6-3 and TRBJ2-1. The CDR3 runs to 14 residues. The germline CDR1 and CDR2 sequences are MNHEY and SVGEGT. The CDR3: CASSYSVSYNEQFF.

This clonotype ranks as medium-sized in terms of frequency. V usage is TRBV6-2 or TRBV6-3 and J usage is TRBJ1-2. CDR3 length: 13 amino acids. Per germline, CDR1 MNHEY and CDR2 SVGEGT. The CDR3 loop is CASSGNRGYGYTF.

Its frequency marks this clonotype as medium-sized (0.01 to 0.1%). The J gene is TRBJ2-2, the V gene TRBV28; TCRdb reports TRBD1, a call that lacks DNA to check it against. The CDR3 is made up of 16 amino acids. Germline loops: CDR1 MDHEN, CDR2 SYDVKM. The CDR3 sequence: CASTLGTGANTGELFF.

Judged by frequency, this clonotype is medium-sized. The chain is built from TRBV5-1 and TRBJ2-1; TCRdb's D call, TRBD2, is unchecked because there is no DNA. The CDR3 contains 19 residues. Per germline, CDR1 SGHRS and CDR2 YFSETQ. This CDR3 is CASSLEVLAAASSYNEQFF.

This clonotype shows up as medium-sized by frequency. The chain recombines TRBV29-1 with TRBJ2-1; the TCRdb call, TRBD1, lacks DNA for checking. This CDR3 is built from 13 residues. Germline CDR1 reads SQVTM; CDR2 reads ANQGSEA. CDR3 sequence: CSGAGMLRNEQFF.

V gene TRBV29-1 combines with J gene TRBJ1-2. The CDR3 spans 11 residues. Germline V gives CDR1 SQVTM, CDR2 ANQGSEA. CDR3 protein: CSVRTAYGYTF. The full variable domain, in which reference TRBV29-1 and TRBJ1-2 provide the parts outside the CDR3, is SAVISQKPSRDICQRGTSLTIQCQVDSQVTMMFWYRQQPGQSLTLIATANQGSEATYESGFVIDKFPISRPNLTFSTLTVSNMSPEDSSIYLCSVRTAYGYTFGSGTRLTVV.

In terms of frequency, this clonotype is medium-sized. The V call is TRBV4-3, the J call TRBJ2-3; TCRdb returns TRBD1, unconfirmable since there is no DNA. Germline CDR1 is LGHNA and CDR2 is YSLEER. There are 15 residues in the CDR3. The CDR3 loop is CASSLGQGLTDTQYF.

This clonotype is classed as medium-sized (0.01 to 0.1%) by frequency. The chain recombines TRBV29-1 with TRBJ1-2. This CDR3 is 12 amino acids long. Germline CDR1 is SQVTM and CDR2 is ANQGSEA. The CDR3 loop reads CSVDDGIYGYTF. The full variable domain, in which reference TRBV29-1 and TRBJ1-2 provide the parts outside the CDR3, is SAVISQKPSRDICQRGTSLTIQCQVDSQVTMMFWYRQQPGQSLTLIATANQGSEATYESGFVIDKFPISRPNLTFSTLTVSNMSPEDSSIYLCSVDDGIYGYTFGSGTRLTVV.

The chain recombines TRBV29-1 with TRBJ2-7; TCRdb outputs TRBD1, but without DNA this stays unchecked. The CDR3 spans 11 residues. CDR1 is SQVTM and CDR2 is ANQGSEA in the germline V gene. This chain's CDR3 is CSVGGGYEQYF.

The V call is TRBV13, the J call TRBJ2-3. Germline CDR1 PRHDT, CDR2 FYEKMQ (reference sequence). This CDR3 spans 14 amino acids. The CDR3 sequence: CASSSRTVTDTQYF.

The chain couples TRBV29-1 to TRBJ2-2. The CDR3 spans 13 residues. CDR1 is SQVTM, CDR2 ANQGSEA, per germline. CDR3 protein: CSVVGTETGELFF.

This clonotype is deemed medium-sized (0.01 to 0.1%) by its frequency. V and J are TRBV13 and TRBJ1-3. CDR1 is PRHDT and CDR2 is FYEKMQ in the germline V gene (reference sequence). This CDR3 comprises 17 residues. CDR3 loop: CASSEREVQYSGNTIYF.

Frequency places this clonotype as medium-sized. V gene TRBV12-5 combines with J gene TRBJ2-3; TCRdb outputs TRBD2, but without DNA this stays unchecked. Looked up from germline, CDR1 is LGHNT and CDR2 is FRNRAP. This CDR3 comprises 16 residues. The CDR3: CASGPGTSGATDTQYF.

The chain has TRBV15 and TRBJ2-3; TCRdb's assignment of TRBD2 cannot be checked, as there is no DNA. Germline V gene data show CDR1 as LNHNV and CDR2 as YYDKDF (reference sequence). The CDR3 loop spans 16 amino acids. The chain's CDR3 is CATSRLAGGSTDTQYF.

This clonotype ranks as medium-sized in terms of frequency. The chain recombines TRBV7-9 with TRBJ1-6; TCRdb outputs TRBD1, but without DNA this stays unchecked. Germline V gene lookup returns CDR1 SEHNR and CDR2 FQNEAQ (reference sequence). The CDR3 runs to 15 residues. CDR3 amino acids: CASSSDRAEGSPLHF.

In terms of frequency, this clonotype is medium-sized. This chain connects TRBV6-4 to TRBJ1-1. Germline-derived CDR1 and CDR2 are MRHNA and SNTAGT. CDR3 length: 15 residues. The CDR3 loop is CASSESEGTNTEAFF.

The rearrangement links TRBV27 to TRBJ1-2. Germline V gene lookup returns CDR1 MNHEY and CDR2 SMNVEV (reference sequence). The CDR3 sequence is 12 residues long. CDR3 in amino acids: CASSPDQLGYTF.

The rearrangement uses TRBV29-1 and TRBJ2-7; TCRdb's D gene call, TRBD1, goes unchecked for lack of DNA. Looked up from germline, CDR1 is SQVTM and CDR2 is ANQGSEA. The CDR3 is 12 residues long. CDR3 sequence reads: CSVVGRRHEQYF.

This chain uses TRBV2 with TRBJ2-1; the TCRdb call, TRBD1, lacks DNA for checking. The CDR3 is 13 residues long. The germline V gene has CDR1 SNHLY and CDR2 FYNNEI. This CDR3 is CASTPGTYNEQFF.

The chain links TRBV7-9 to TRBJ1-2; checking the TCRdb D call of TRBD1 is not possible without DNA. The CDR3 has 15 amino acids. CDR1 SEHNR and CDR2 FQNEAQ come from the germline V gene (reference sequence). The CDR3 region is CASSLEYSGDYGYTF.

V is TRBV4-1 and J is TRBJ1-1. The CDR3 extends over 13 amino acids. Germline CDR1 and CDR2: MGHRA and YSYEKL. This CDR3 reads CASSQGLDAEAFF.

This rearrangement joins TRBV2 to TRBJ1-2; no DNA is available, so the TRBD1 call from TCRdb remains unchecked. This CDR3 is 14 amino acids long. The germline V gene encodes CDR1 SNHLY and CDR2 FYNNEI. The CDR3 sequence: CASSGGGTLYGYTF.

V gene TRBV4-2 combines with J gene TRBJ2-4; TCRdb designates TRBD2, a call that cannot be tested without DNA. The CDR3 length is 16 residues. CDR1 and CDR2 from the germline V gene are LGHNA and YNFKEQ. CDR3 amino acids: CASSPMGLAGENIQYF.

V is TRBV12-3 or TRBV12-4 and J is TRBJ2-3; with no DNA, the TCRdb D assignment of TRBD1 cannot be verified. The CDR3 covers 13 residues. CDR3 sequence: CASSQGGTDTQYF.

This chain links TRBV14 with TRBJ2-1; there is no DNA to check the TCRdb D call of TRBD1. The germline CDR1 and CDR2 sequences are SGHDN and FVKESK. This CDR3 is 15 amino acids long. Here the CDR3 reads CASSQFGTGSDEQFF.